Shown below are 25 T cell receptor beta chains from a single sample sequenced in a study of blood T cell repertoires in COVID-19. Here immunoSEQ multiplex PCR was the method, and the copy in TCRdb shows in-frame clones only, minus some. The sample consists of some 68,000 clones, 90% of them appearing once. The sequenced material came from peripheral blood. The origin of the receptors is a man aged 45-65 years with COVID-19, enrolled during active disease.

V gene TRBV6-4 combines with J gene TRBJ2-1; 12 bases are shared with TRBD2. Germline loops: CDR1 MRHNA, CDR2 SNTAGT. This CDR3 region has 15 residues. The V segment lost 0 bases and the J segment 6 bases; nucleotides outside the gene matches: 0. In DNA form, the CDR3 reads TGTGCCAGCAGTGACTCGACTAGCGGGAGCAATGAGCAGTTCTTC. This translates into CASSDSTSGSNEQFF.

The chain recombines TRBV10-3 with TRBJ2-2; no reliable D call. There are 15 residues in the CDR3. Trimming removed 3 bases at V and 1 base at J, with 9 bases between. CDR1 and CDR2 from the germline V gene are ENHRY and SYGVKD. CDR3 DNA: TGTGCCATCAGTGAATTTCGACAGAACACCGGGGAGCTGTTTTTT. This encodes CAISEFRQNTGELFF.

In its sample, this clone was seen once. V and J are TRBV28 and TRBJ2-2; 9 bases map to TRBD2. Germline lookup yields CDR1 MDHEN and CDR2 SYDVKM. The V segment lost 3 bases and the J segment 1 base; nucleotides outside the gene matches: 18. The CDR3 is made up of 21 amino acids. The CDR3, as DNA: TGTGCCAGCAGTTTTTTTGGTATTAGCGGCGGGAGGGGGTTGAACACCGGGGAGCTGTTTTTT. Its protein is CASSFFGISGGRGLNTGELFF.

Only one count was recorded for this clone. The gene calls are TRBV2 and TRBJ1-2; D not resolved. The CDR3 spans 14 residues. V gave up 6 bases and J gave up 2 bases, with 13 bases separating them. Germline CDR1 SNHLY, CDR2 FYNNEI. This chain's CDR3 is CASREGLLNYGYTF. CDR3 nucleotide sequence: TGTGCCAGCAGAGAGGGCCTTCTCAACTATGGCTACACCTTC.

V usage is TRBV24-1 and J usage is TRBJ2-3, with 7 bases that match TRBD1. The length of the CDR3 is 16 residues. V gave up 4 bases and J gave up 4 bases; unmatched junction bases: 10. Germline V gene sequence: CDR1 KGHDR, CDR2 SFDVKD. This CDR3 is CATSDPGTDGADTQYF. As DNA, the CDR3 is TGTGCCACCAGTGACCCCGGGACAGATGGGGCAGATACGCAGTATTTT.

V usage is TRBV7-9 and J usage is TRBJ2-3, with 9 positions matching TRBD2. The CDR3 runs to 16 residues. CDR1 is SEHNR and CDR2 is FQNEAQ in the germline V gene (reference sequence). After removal of 5 bases from V and 0 bases from J, the junction contained 6 bases not matched to a gene. In DNA, the CDR3 is TGTGCCAGCAGCGGCCCGGGACTAGCTAGCACAGATACGCAGTATTTT. Its protein product is CASSGPGLASTDTQYF.

A remark on this clone: One junction end does not reproduce the germline sequence, and a read error may be involved. The chain employs TRBV6-1 and TRBJ1-2; 8 bases match TRBD1. From germline, CDR1 is MNHNS and CDR2 SASEGT. CDR3 length: 16 residues. Here the CDR3 DNA reads TGTGCCGGCAGTGAAGGGTGGACAGGGTCGGTCTATGGCTACACCTTC. Residues: CAGSEGWTGSVYGYTF.

The J gene is TRBJ1-2, the V gene TRBV5-4; D unresolved. From germline, CDR1 is SGHNT and CDR2 YYREEE (reference sequence). V was clipped by 3 bases and J by 7 bases, with 16 bases between them. The CDR3 spans 14 residues. DNA for the CDR3: TGTGCCAGCAGCTCCCGGCAAGGTGAGGGTGGCTACACCTTC. It yields the protein CASSSRQGEGGYTF.

The chain carries TRBV6-5 and TRBJ2-5, with a weak D call TRBD2 (6 bases). Trimming pared 6 bases from V and 5 bases from J, leaving 16 bases between. The CDR3 has 14 residues. From germline, CDR1 is MNHEY and CDR2 SVGAGI. The CDR3 DNA reads as TGTGCCAGCAGGAAGGCGGGGTCCCCGGAGACCCAGTACTTC. This translates into CASRKAGSPETQYF.

CDR3 bases: TGTGCCAGCAGCCTTCCTAGCGCCCAAGAGACCCAGTACTTC. Encoded protein: CASSLPSAQETQYF. The rearrangement links TRBV7-2 to TRBJ2-5; maybe TRBD2 (6 bases). The V and J ends lost 5 bases and 1 base respectively, with 11 bases between them. The CDR3 runs 14 residues. The V gene's germline CDR1 is SGHTA and CDR2 FQGNSA.

This chain uses TRBV24-1 with TRBJ1-2, with 7 bases matching TRBD1. CDR3 length: 17 residues. V was pared by 9 bases and J by 6 bases, with 21 bases of the junction left unmatched. The germline gives CDR1 KGHDR, CDR2 SFDVKD. The CDR3 is CATRTTGPKRRSDGYTF. In DNA form, the CDR3 reads TGTGCCACCCGCACGACAGGGCCAAAAAGAAGGTCTGATGGCTACACCTTC.

This chain joins TRBV25-1 and TRBJ2-7; 10 bases are shared with TRBD1. CDR3 size: 15 residues. With V trimmed by 3 bases and J by 3 bases, 5 bases remained unmatched. Germline CDR1 is MGHDK and CDR2 is SYGVNS. The CDR3 loop is CASSDPGTGVYEQYF. The CDR3 DNA reads TGTGCCAGCAGTGACCCCGGGACAGGGGTCTACGAGCAGTACTTC.

The chain employs TRBV18 and TRBJ1-1; unclear D gene. Germline CDR1 is KGHSH and CDR2 is LQKENI. This CDR3 has 13 amino acids. V was pared by 5 bases and J by 1 base, with 8 bases between. The CDR3 protein is CASSEQENTEAFF. CDR3 DNA sequence: TGTGCCAGCTCAGAGCAGGAGAACACTGAAGCTTTCTTT.

V is TRBV4-2 and J is TRBJ1-2; the D gene is possibly TRBD1 (5 bases). The V gene lost 3 bases and the J gene lost 1 base, with 18 bases spanning the gap. The CDR3 is 17 residues long. Germline lookup yields CDR1 LGHNA and CDR2 YNFKEQ. CDR3 sequence: CASSQASVGTNNYGYTF. CDR3 DNA: TGTGCCAGCAGCCAGGCCTCGGTGGGGACTAATAACTATGGCTACACCTTC.

The chain uses TRBV6-5 and TRBJ2-7, with D possibly being TRBD1 (5 bases). The CDR3 has 14 amino acids. V shed 2 bases and J shed 4 bases, with 12 bases lying between them. Germline-derived CDR1 and CDR2 are MNHEY and SVGAGI. The CDR3 bases are TGTGCCAGCAGTTACCTGGACAAGAATTACGAGCAGTACTTC. As protein: CASSYLDKNYEQYF.

The V and J genes are TRBV10-3 and TRBJ2-7; 11 bases map to TRBD2. Germline trimming cut 6 bases from V and 6 bases from J; bases unmatched to any gene: 10. Germline CDR1 and CDR2: ENHRY and SYGVKD. This CDR3 has 15 amino acids. The CDR3 region is CAIRSGVAGGFEQYF. The CDR3 DNA reads TGTGCCATCAGATCCGGGGTAGCGGGAGGGTTCGAGCAGTACTTC.

This clone was found a few times. V usage is TRBV7-9 and J usage is TRBJ1-3, with TRBD1 as a possible D gene (5 bases). Per germline, CDR1 SEHNR and CDR2 FQNEAQ (reference sequence). The CDR3 contains 15 residues. Trimming pared 3 bases from V and 0 bases from J, leaving 9 bases between. CDR3 amino acids: CASSFNRFSGNTIYF. In nucleotides, the CDR3 is TGTGCCAGCAGCTTCAACAGGTTCTCTGGAAACACCATATATTTT.

The chain employs TRBV27 and TRBJ1-6, with D uncertain. CDR1 MNHEY and CDR2 SMNVEV come from the germline V gene (reference sequence). The CDR3 extends over 17 amino acids. Trimming took 2 bases from V and 10 from J, leaving 21 bases between them. CDR3 region: CASSLGRARAWNSPLHF. For the CDR3, the DNA is TGTGCCAGCAGTTTAGGGAGGGCGCGGGCGTGGAACTCACCCCTCCACTTT.

The chain uses TRBV7-2 and TRBJ2-5; TRBD1 aligns across 12 bases. J gave up 5 bases and V 5 bases, and 9 bases lay outside the gene matches. The CDR3 is 16 amino acids. Per the germline V gene, CDR1 is SGHTA and CDR2 is FQGNSA. CDR3 sequence (DNA): TGTGCCAGCAGCGACTCCGGGACAGGGGGCGCGGAGACCCAGTACTTC. Its protein is CASSDSGTGGAETQYF.

The genes are TRBV4-1 and TRBJ1-1; D gene ambiguous. Trimming cost V 6 bases and J 4 bases, with 9 bases left between them. Germline lookup yields CDR1 MGHRA and CDR2 YSYEKL. The CDR3 extends over 12 amino acids. CDR3 bases: TGCGCCAGCAGTGCGACGGGCACTGAAGCTTTCTTT. Amino acids: CASSATGTEAFF.

This clone has a handful of counts. This chain links TRBV10-3 with TRBJ1-3; D is possibly TRBD1 (6 bases). Looked up from germline, CDR1 is ENHRY and CDR2 is SYGVKD. This CDR3 has 14 residues. Trimming took 7 bases from V and 0 from J, leaving 10 bases between them. CDR3 sequence reads: CAIKGDSSGNTIYF. DNA for the CDR3: TGTGCCATCAAGGGGGATTCCTCTGGAAACACCATATATTTT.

The gene calls are TRBV20-1 and TRBJ2-7, with a tentative D call TRBD2 (5 bases). The germline gives CDR1 DFQATT, CDR2 SNEGSKA (reference sequence). Trimming removed 5 bases at V and 3 bases at J, with 8 bases between. The CDR3 is made up of 11 amino acids. The CDR3 reads CSAPRDYEQYF. In DNA, the CDR3 is TGCAGTGCTCCCCGGGACTACGAGCAGTACTTC.

The chain joins TRBV7-8 to TRBJ2-7; 8 bases agree with TRBD2. V was pared by 2 bases and J by 5 bases, with 8 bases of the junction left unmatched. The CDR3 is made up of 15 amino acids. Per germline, CDR1 SGHVS and CDR2 FQNEAQ. CDR3 coding DNA: TGTGCCAGCAGCTTAAGGCTAGCGGGTGTTGACGAGCAGTACTTC. Amino acid sequence: CASSLRLAGVDEQYF.

This chain links TRBV18 with TRBJ1-4; 8 nucleotides match TRBD1. The CDR3 contains 15 residues. Looked up from germline, CDR1 is KGHSH and CDR2 is LQKENI. With 5 bases clipped from V and 8 bases from J, the junction kept 10 bases outside the gene matches. The CDR3 region is CASSSQGAMNEKLFF. In DNA form, the CDR3 reads TGTGCCAGCTCATCCCAGGGGGCGATGAACGAAAAACTGTTTTTT.

The chain couples TRBV21-1 to TRBJ2-5; the table names TRBD2, a call not compared with the DNA. TRBV21-1 is reported as a pseudogene. This CDR3 has 14 amino acids. The DNA of the CDR3 is TGTGCCGATTCTAGGGGGGGGTCCCAAGAGACCCAGTACTTC. Its translation: CADSRGGSQETQYF.